This note documents a single TCR beta chain sequence. V shed 5 bases and J 3 bases; nucleotides not matched to a gene: 16. This CDR3 is 17 amino acids long. Looked up from germline, CDR1 is SGHAT and CDR2 is FQNNGV. The data are from a study of shared T cell receptors in the human thymus. Produced via immunoSEQ multiplex PCR; TCRdb's table is partial and in-frame only. The repertoire holds 720,000 or so clones, with 70% to 90% as singletons. The same data also contributed to another study, on human thymus T cells. That paper adds: Thymic material originated from resections removed in the course of corrective heart surgery. Gene usage (both V and J) appeared biased in thymic and blood repertoires. Highly overlapping thymic repertoires in unrelated individuals were reported by related research.

Sequencing was performed on thymocytes. This chain connects TRBV11-2 to TRBJ2-7, with 7 bases matching TRBD1. This TCR was sampled from a girl less than two years old with a congenital heart defect. CDR3 coding DNA: TGTGCCAGCAGCCCGCCCGGGACAGCTTCCCGTCGCTACGAGCAGTACTTC. Protein product: CASSPPGTASRRYEQYF.